What follows describes a single T cell receptor (beta chain). This receptor's antigen is unknown. Within one base of it there is no much larger clone, and no base qualities were kept. The entry originates in a study of CD4+ T cells in melanoma (dated by TCRdb to the early 2020s). Background for the entire study: The study investigated neoantigen-specific CD4+ T cells in human melanoma.

The donors were melanoma patients. The library was built by means of the immunoSEQ multiplex PCR assay. The table comes from immuneACCESS by way of TCRdb, which keeps in-frame sequences with V and J called. Part of the clones is missing from these tables; in studies checked, under half for an unresolved V gene and the rest for unknown reasons. The sample includes over 100,000 clones, with 92% observed a single time. Of the sample, less than 4% falls within the top ten clones. Results and caveats for the whole study, not just this receptor: The report described a correlation between neoantigen-specific CD4+ T cells and the function of CD8+ T cells, macrophages and B cells. According to the report, neoantigen-specific CD4+ T cells in melanoma displayed diverse differentiation states.

Source material: peripheral blood. The receptor was isolated from a human donor with melanoma.

The encoded CDR3 is CSVVTSASSTDTQYF. The DNA reads TGCAGCGTAGTTACTAGCGCCTCTAGCACAGATACGCAGTATTTT. Recombination joined TRBV29-1 with TRBJ2-3; a stretch of 7 junction bases matches TRBD2. V is cut back by 6 bases and J by 0 bases, with 9 bases in the junction unmatched. CDR1 and CDR2 were assigned from the germline V gene as SQVTM and ANQGSEA. The CDR3 sequence holds 15 residues, the cysteine and phenylalanine included. The DNA shown is the 45-base CDR3, in frame from base 1.